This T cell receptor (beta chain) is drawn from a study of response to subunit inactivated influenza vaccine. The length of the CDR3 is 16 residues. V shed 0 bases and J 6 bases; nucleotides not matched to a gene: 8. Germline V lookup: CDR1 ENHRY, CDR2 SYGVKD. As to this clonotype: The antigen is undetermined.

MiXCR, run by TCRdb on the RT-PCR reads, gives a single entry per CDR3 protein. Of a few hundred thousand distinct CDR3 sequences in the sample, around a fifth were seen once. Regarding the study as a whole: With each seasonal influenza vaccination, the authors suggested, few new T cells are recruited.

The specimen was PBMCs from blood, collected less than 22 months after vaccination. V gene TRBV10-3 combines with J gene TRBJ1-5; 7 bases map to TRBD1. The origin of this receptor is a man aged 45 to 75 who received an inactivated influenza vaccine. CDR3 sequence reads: CAISESRTGSLQPQHF. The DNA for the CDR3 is TGTGCCATCAGTGAGTCTCGGACAGGTTCTCTTCAGCCCCAGCATTTT.